The source of this T cell receptor beta chain is a study of T cell responses to AZD1222 COVID-19 vaccine. Study-wide findings and caveats: Repertoires were obtained solely post-peak T cell response.

The germline gives CDR1 SGHDT, CDR2 YYEEEE. The CDR3 extends over 12 amino acids. V was shortened by 7 bases and J by 6 bases, with 12 bases between the two germline ends. As regards this clone: Its target is unknown.

Sequencing used immunoSEQ multiplex PCR; TCRdb keeps in-frame clones, though not all of them. In the table there are 110,000 to 150,000 clones, 90% of which are singletons. Sequenced material: peripheral blood, taken on day 0 of AZD1222 vaccination. The gene calls are TRBV5-6 and TRBJ2-3, with D perhaps TRBD1 (6 bases). This clonotype originated in an adult in good health. The CDR3 here is CASQLQGDTQYF. The CDR3 DNA is TGTGCCAGCCAGCTACAGGGCGATACGCAGTATTTT.